The entry that follows covers one TCR beta chain sequence. Its antigen is still unknown. This specimen belongs to a study of cytomegalovirus exposure and HLA in healthy donors. Turning to the study itself: From around 180 million T cells, an earlier analysis saw 90 million to 130 million unique TCR beta sequences. The study's findings and limits: CMV serostatus was the sole immune exposure information available. Associated with cytomegalovirus, according to the listing, were 164 TCR beta chains.

The PCR was carried out with 60 Vbeta primers and 13 Jbeta primers. The table came from immunoSEQ multiplex PCR; TCRdb's copy has only in-frame clones and leaves some out. The table lists some 90,000 clones, around 86% of them singletons, with under 5.5% in the top ten. The V gene lost 8 bases and the J gene lost 3 bases, with 10 bases spanning the gap. Germline-derived CDR1 and CDR2 are SGHVS and FQNEAQ. This CDR3 is built from 13 residues. The clonotype comes from a woman in her 70s in good health and CMV-seropositive. The chain carries TRBV7-8 and TRBJ2-2; D might be TRBD2 (6 bases). The sequenced material came from PBMCs. The CDR3 protein is CASAGPYTGELFF. The CDR3 nucleotides read TGTGCCAGCGCGGGGCCGTACACCGGGGAGCTGTTTTTT. Full variable domain (rest looked up from reference TRBV7-8 and TRBJ2-2): GAGVSQSPRYKVAKRGQDVALRCDPISGHVSLFWYQQALGQGPEFLTYFQNEAQLDKSGLPSDRFFAERPEGSVSTLKIQRTQQEDSAVYLCASAGPYTGELFFGEGSRLTVL.